Listed below are T cell receptor beta chains from one sample, sequenced in a study of shared clonotypes between healthy human individuals. Measured with immunoSEQ multiplex PCR; TCRdb has only the in-frame clones, and not every one. The sample shows over a million clones, roughly 96% of them seen only once. The sequencing input was naive CD4+ T cells sorted from blood. The receptor source for this set is a man aged 30 to 45 in good health. The CDR3 runs from the conserved cysteine through the conserved F or W. The order of the fields is V gene, J gene, clone size, D gene, CDR3 protein, CDR3 DNA. D genes are given only for firm matches. Only some rows state a clone size, as once, few, many or a class for expanded clones.

TRBV6-6,TRBJ2-7,NA,NA,CASRQQYEQYF,TGTGCCAGCAGACAACAGTACGAGCAGTACTTC
TRBV6-5,TRBJ1-3,once,NA,CASSLGSYSGNTIYF,TGTGCCAGCAGTTTGGGGAGTTACTCTGGAAACACCATATATTTT
TRBV28,TRBJ2-7,NA,TRBD1,CASSYLGQSSYEQYF,TGTGCCAGCAGTTACTTGGGACAGAGCTCCTACGAGCAGTACTTC
TRBV5-6,TRBJ2-3,NA,NA,CASSLVVGTQYF,TGTGCCAGCAGCTTGGTGGTCGGTACGCAGTATTTT
TRBV29-1,TRBJ1-3,NA,TRBD1,CSGSFRGPDTIYF,TGCAGCGGATCATTCAGGGGGCCGGACACCATATATTTT
TRBV29-1,TRBJ1-2,NA,NA,CSAQGRGINYGYTF,TGCAGCGCCCAGGGCAGAGGGATTAACTATGGCTACACCTTC
TRBV5-1,TRBJ2-7,NA,NA,CASSFPPREQYF,TGCGCCAGCAGCTTCCCCCCAAGGGAGCAGTACTTC
TRBV5-1,TRBJ2-7,NA,NA,CASSLADRTHEQYF,TGCGCCAGCAGCTTGGCCGACAGGACCCACGAGCAGTACTTC
TRBV5-1,TRBJ2-7,NA,TRBD1,CASSPGQPSGEQYF,TGCGCCAGCAGCCCGGGACAGCCGTCCGGTGAGCAGTACTTC
TRBV11-2,TRBJ1-3,NA,NA,CASSLSGNTIYF,TGTGCCAGCAGCTTATCTGGAAACACCATATATTTT
TRBV5-6,TRBJ1-1,NA,TRBD1,CASSLRQGMNTEAFF,TGTGCCAGCAGCTTAAGACAGGGAATGAACACTGAAGCTTTCTTT
TRBV5-5,TRBJ1-2,NA,NA,CASSRGPGANYGYTF,TGTGCCAGCAGCCGGGGGCCAGGAGCTAACTATGGCTACACCTTC
TRBV6-1,TRBJ2-3,once,TRBD2,CASSGTSGSATDTQYF,TGTGCCAGCAGTGGGACTAGCGGGAGCGCAACGGATACGCAGTATTTT